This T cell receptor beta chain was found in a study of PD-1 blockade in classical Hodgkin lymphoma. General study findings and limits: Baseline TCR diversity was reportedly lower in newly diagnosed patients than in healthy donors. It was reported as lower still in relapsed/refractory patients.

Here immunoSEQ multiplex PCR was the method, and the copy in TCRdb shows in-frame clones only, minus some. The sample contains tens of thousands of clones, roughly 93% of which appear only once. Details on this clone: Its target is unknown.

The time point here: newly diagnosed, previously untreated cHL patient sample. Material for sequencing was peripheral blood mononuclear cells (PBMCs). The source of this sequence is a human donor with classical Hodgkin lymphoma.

CDR3 bases: TGTGCCAGCAGCCGACCAAGCGGGGGGGCCCAGGAGACCCAGTACTTC. It translates to CASSRPSGGAQETQYF. The chain couples TRBV9 to TRBJ2-5, with 10 bases aligning to TRBD2. The V gene's germline CDR1 is SGDLS and CDR2 YYNGEE. J lost 5 bases, V lost 4 bases, and 11 bases had no gene match. The CDR3 runs 16 residues.